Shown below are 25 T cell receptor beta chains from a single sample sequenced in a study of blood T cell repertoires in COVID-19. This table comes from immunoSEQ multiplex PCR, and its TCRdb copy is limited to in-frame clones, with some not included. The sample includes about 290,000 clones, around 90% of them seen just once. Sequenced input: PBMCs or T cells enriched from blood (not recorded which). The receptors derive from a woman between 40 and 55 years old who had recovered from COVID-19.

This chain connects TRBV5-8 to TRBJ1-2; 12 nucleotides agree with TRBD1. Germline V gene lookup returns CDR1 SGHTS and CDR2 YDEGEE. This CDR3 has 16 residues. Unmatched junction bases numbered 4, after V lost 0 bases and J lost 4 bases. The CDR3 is CASSLVGTGGPYGYTF. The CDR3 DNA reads TGTGCCAGCAGCTTGGTGGGGACAGGGGGCCCCTATGGCTACACCTTC.

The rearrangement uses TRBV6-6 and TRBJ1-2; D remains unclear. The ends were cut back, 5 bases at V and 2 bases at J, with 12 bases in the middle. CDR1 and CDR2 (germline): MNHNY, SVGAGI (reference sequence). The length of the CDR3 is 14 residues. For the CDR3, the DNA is TGTGCCAGCAGTCCCCGGAGTATAAACTATGGCTACACCTTC. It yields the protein CASSPRSINYGYTF.

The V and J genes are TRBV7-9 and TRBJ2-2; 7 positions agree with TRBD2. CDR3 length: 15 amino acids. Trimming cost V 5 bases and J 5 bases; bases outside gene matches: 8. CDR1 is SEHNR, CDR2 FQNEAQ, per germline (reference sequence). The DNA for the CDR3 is TGTGCCAGCAGCCTTACTAGCGTCTCTACCGGGGAGCTGTTTTTT. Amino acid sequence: CASSLTSVSTGELFF.

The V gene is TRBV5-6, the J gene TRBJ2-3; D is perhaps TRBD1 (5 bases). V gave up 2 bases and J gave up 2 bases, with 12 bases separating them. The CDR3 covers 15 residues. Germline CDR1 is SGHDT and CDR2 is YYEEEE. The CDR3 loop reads CASSLSQGLTDTQYF. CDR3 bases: TGTGCCAGCAGCTTATCCCAGGGCCTCACAGATACGCAGTATTTT. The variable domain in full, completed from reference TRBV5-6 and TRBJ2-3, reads DAGVTQSPTHLIKTRGQQVTLRCSPKSGHDTVSWYQQALGQGPQFIFQYYEEEERQRGNFPDRFSGHQFPNYSSELNVNALLLGDSALYLCASSLSQGLTDTQYFGPGTRLTVL.

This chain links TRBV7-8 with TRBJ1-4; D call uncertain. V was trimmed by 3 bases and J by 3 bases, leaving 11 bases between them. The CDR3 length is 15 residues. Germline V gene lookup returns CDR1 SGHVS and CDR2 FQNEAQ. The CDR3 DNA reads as TGTGCCAGCAGCTTTCAACCCGCAGCTAATGAAAAACTGTTTTTT. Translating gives CASSFQPAANEKLFF.

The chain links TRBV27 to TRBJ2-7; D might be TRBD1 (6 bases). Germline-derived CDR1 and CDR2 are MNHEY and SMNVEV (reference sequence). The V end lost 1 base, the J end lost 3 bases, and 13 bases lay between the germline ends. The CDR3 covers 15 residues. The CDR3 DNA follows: TGTGCCAGCAGTTTATTCTCCGGGACAAGCTACGAGCAGTACTTC. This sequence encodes CASSLFSGTSYEQYF.

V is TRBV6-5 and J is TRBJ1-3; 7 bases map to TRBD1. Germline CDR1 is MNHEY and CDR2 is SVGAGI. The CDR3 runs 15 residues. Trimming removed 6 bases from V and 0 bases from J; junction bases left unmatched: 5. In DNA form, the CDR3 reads TGTGCCAGCAGCCCAGGGGGTTTCTCTGGAAACACCATATATTTT. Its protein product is CASSPGGFSGNTIYF.

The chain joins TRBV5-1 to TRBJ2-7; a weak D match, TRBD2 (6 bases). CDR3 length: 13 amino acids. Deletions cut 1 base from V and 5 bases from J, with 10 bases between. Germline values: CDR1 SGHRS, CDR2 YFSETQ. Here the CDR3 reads CASSLRELDEQYF. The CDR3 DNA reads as TGCGCCAGCAGCTTGCGGGAGCTAGACGAGCAGTACTTC.

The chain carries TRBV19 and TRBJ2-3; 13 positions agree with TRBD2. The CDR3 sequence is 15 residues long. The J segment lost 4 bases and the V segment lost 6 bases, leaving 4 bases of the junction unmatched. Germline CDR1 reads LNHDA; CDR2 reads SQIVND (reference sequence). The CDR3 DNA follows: TGTGCCAGTAGACTAGCGGGAGGGCCCCCAGATACGCAGTATTTT. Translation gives CASRLAGGPPDTQYF.

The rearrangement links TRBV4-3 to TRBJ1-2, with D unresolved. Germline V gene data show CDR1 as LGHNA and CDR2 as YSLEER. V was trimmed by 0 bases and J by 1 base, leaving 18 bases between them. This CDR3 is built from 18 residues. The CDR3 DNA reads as TGCGCCAGCAGCCAAGAGGTGGGCAGTACCGGGATTAACTATGGCTACACCTTC. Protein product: CASSQEVGSTGINYGYTF.

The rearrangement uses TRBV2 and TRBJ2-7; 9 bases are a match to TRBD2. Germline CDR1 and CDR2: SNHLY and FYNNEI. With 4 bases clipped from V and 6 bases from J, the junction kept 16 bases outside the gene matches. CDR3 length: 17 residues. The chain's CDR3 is CASSAGGGRARDGEQYF. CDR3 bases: TGTGCCAGCAGTGCTGGGGGCGGGAGGGCCCGTGATGGCGAGCAGTACTTC.

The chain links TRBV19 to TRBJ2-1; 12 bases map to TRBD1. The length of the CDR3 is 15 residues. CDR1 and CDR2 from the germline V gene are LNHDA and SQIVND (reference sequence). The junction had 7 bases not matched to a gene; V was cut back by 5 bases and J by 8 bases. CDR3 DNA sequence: TGTGCCAGTAGTGCTGGGACAGGGGGCAGGGATGAGCAGTTCTTC. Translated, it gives CASSAGTGGRDEQFF.

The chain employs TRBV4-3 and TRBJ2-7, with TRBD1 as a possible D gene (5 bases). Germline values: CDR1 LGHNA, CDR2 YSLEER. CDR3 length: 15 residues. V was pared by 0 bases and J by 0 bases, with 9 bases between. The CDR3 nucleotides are TGCGCCAGCAGCCAAGATCACAGGACCTCCTACGAGCAGTACTTC. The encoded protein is CASSQDHRTSYEQYF.

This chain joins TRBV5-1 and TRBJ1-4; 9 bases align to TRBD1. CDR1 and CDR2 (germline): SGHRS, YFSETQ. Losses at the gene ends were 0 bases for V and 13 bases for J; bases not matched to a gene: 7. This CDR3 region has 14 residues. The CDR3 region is CASSLATGGKRLFF. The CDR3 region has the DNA TGCGCCAGCAGCTTGGCCACAGGGGGCAAGAGACTGTTTTTT.

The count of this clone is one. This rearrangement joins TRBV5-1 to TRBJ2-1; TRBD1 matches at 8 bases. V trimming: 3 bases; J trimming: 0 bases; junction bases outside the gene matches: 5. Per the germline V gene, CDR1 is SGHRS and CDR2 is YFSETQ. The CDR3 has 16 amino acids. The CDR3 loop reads CASSSGQGNSYNEQFF. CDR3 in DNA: TGCGCCAGCAGCTCTGGACAGGGCAACTCCTACAATGAGCAGTTCTTC. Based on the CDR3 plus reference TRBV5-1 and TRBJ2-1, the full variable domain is KAGVTQTPRYLIKTRGQQVTLSCSPISGHRSVSWYQQTPGQGLQFLFEYFSETQRNKGNFPGRFSGRQFSNSRSEMNVSTLELGDSALYLCASSSGQGNSYNEQFFGPGTRLTVL.

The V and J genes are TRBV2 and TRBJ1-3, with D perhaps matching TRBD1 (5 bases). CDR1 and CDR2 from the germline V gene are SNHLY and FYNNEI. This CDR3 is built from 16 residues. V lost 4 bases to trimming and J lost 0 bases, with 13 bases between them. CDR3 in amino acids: CASSGQGMLSGNTIYF. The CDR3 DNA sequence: TGTGCCAGCAGTGGCCAGGGCATGCTCTCTGGAAACACCATATATTTT. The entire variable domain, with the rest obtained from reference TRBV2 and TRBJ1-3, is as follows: EPEVTQTPSHQVTQMGQEVILRCVPISNHLYFYWYRQILGQKVEFLVSFYNNEISEKSEIFDDQFSVERPDGSNFTLKIRSTKLEDSAMYFCASSGQGMLSGNTIYFGEGSWLTVV.

CDR3 amino acids: CASSLDQLAGANTGELFF. CDR3 nucleotide sequence: TGTGCCAGCAGCTTGGACCAGCTAGCGGGGGCCAACACCGGGGAGCTGTTTTTT. The V gene is TRBV5-4, the J gene TRBJ2-2; TRBD2 matches 10 bases. The J segment lost 2 bases and the V segment lost 0 bases, leaving 7 bases of the junction unmatched. Germline CDR1 reads SGHNT; CDR2 reads YYREEE (reference sequence). CDR3 length: 18 amino acids.

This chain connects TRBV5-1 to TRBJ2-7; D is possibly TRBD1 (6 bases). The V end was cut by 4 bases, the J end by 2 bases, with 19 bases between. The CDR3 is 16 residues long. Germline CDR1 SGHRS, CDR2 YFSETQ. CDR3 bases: TGCGCCAGCAGCCCTCCAAGGCTGGACAGTACCTACGAGCAGTACTTC. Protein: CASSPPRLDSTYEQYF. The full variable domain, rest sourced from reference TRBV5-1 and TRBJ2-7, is KAGVTQTPRYLIKTRGQQVTLSCSPISGHRSVSWYQQTPGQGLQFLFEYFSETQRNKGNFPGRFSGRQFSNSRSEMNVSTLELGDSALYLCASSPPRLDSTYEQYFGPGTRLTVT.

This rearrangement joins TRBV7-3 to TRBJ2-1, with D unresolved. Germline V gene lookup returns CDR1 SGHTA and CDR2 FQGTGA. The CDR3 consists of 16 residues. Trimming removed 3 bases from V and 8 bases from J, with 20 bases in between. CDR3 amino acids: CASSFSSGIGFDEQFF. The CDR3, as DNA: TGTGCCAGCAGCTTTTCCTCCGGTATCGGTTTTGATGAGCAGTTCTTC.

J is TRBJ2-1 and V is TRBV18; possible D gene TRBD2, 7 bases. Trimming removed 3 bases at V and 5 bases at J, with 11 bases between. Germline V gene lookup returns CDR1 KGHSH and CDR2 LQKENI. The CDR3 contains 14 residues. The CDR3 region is CASSPPGGNNEQFF. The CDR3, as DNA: TGTGCCAGCTCACCCCCGGGGGGCAACAATGAGCAGTTCTTC.

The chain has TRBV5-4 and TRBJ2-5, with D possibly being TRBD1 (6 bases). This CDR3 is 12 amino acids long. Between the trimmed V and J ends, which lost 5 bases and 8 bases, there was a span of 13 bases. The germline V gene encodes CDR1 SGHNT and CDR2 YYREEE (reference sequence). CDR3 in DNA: TGTGCCAGCAGTCAGGACAGTCCCACCCAGTACTTC. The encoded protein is CASSQDSPTQYF.

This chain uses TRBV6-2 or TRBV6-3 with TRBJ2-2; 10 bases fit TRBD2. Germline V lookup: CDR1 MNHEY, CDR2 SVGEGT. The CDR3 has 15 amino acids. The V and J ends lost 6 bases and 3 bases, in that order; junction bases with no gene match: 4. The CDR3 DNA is TGTGCCAGCAGCATACTAGCGGGATACACCGGGGAGCTGTTTTTT. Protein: CASSILAGYTGELFF.

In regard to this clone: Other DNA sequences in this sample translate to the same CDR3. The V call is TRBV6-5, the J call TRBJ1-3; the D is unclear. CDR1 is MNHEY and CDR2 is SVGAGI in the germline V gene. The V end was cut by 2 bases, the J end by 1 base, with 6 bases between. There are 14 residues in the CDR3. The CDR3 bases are TGTGCCAGCAGTTACGGGAGTTCTGGAAACACCATATATTTT. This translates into CASSYGSSGNTIYF.

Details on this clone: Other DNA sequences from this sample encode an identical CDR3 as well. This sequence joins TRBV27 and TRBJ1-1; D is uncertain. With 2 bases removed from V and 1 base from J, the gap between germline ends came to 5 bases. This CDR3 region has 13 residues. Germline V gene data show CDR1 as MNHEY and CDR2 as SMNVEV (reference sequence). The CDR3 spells CASSLSRNTEAFF. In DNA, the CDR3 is TGTGCCAGCAGTTTAAGTAGGAACACTGAAGCTTTCTTT.

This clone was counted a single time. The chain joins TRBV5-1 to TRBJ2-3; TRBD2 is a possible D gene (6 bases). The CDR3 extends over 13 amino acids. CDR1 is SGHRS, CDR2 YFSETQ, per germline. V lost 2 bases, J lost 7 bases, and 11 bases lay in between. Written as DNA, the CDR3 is TGCGCCAGCAGCTTAACTAGCACCAATACGCAGTATTTT. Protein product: CASSLTSTNTQYF.